Presented here are 6 T cell receptor beta chains from one specimen sequenced in a study of blood T cell repertoires in COVID-19. Using immunoSEQ multiplex PCR, the repertoire was profiled, and TCRdb retains in-frame clones only, with some absent. The table lists some 110,000 clones, about 90% of them singletons. The sequenced sample consisted of peripheral blood. The receptors come from a man aged 45-65 years with acute or convalescent COVID-19.

This chain connects TRBV7-8 to TRBJ2-2; TRBD2 might be the D (6 bases). Germline lookup yields CDR1 SGHVS and CDR2 FQNEAQ. V lost 3 bases and J lost 3, with 17 bases in between. This CDR3 contains 17 residues. CDR3 in DNA: TGTGCCAGCAGCTTCCCCTTAGCGGCTTGGGACACCGGGGAGCTGTTTTTT. Its protein product is CASSFPLAAWDTGELFF.

V is TRBV28 and J is TRBJ2-7; TRBD1 agrees at 7 bases. CDR3 length: 17 amino acids. In germline, CDR1 is MDHEN, CDR2 SYDVKM. V lost 1 base and J lost 0; bases outside the gene matches: 9. The CDR3 protein is CASSLLWGTELSYEQYF. The CDR3 nucleotides read TGTGCCAGCAGTTTATTATGGGGGACAGAACTCTCCTACGAGCAGTACTTC.

This chain connects TRBV6-5 to TRBJ1-2; the match to TRBD1 covers 7 bases. The CDR3 sequence is 14 residues long. Germline CDR1 is MNHEY and CDR2 is SVGAGI. The ends lost 6 bases at V and 2 bases at J; junction bases unmatched: 6. CDR3 in DNA: TGTGCCAGCAGCAAAGACAGGGTGAACTATGGCTACACCTTC. This translates into CASSKDRVNYGYTF.

The J gene is TRBJ2-1, the V gene TRBV4-1; tentatively, D is TRBD1 (7 bases). Germline values: CDR1 MGHRA, CDR2 YSYEKL. The CDR3 consists of 16 residues. V was pared by 6 bases and J by 3 bases, with 18 bases between. The CDR3 coding sequence is TGCGCCAGCAGTCCCGGCGGCAGGGGGGTCTACAATGAGCAGTTCTTC. This codes for CASSPGGRGVYNEQFF.

The CDR3 nucleotides are TGTGCCAGCAAATCGGGTCGAAATGAGCAGTTCTTC. This codes for CASKSGRNEQFF. The V and J genes are TRBV6-5 and TRBJ2-1; unclear D gene. Germline V lookup: CDR1 MNHEY, CDR2 SVGAGI. The CDR3 is 12 residues long. V gave up 7 bases and J gave up 7 bases, with 11 bases separating them.

The gene calls are TRBV30 and TRBJ2-2; D is perhaps TRBD2 (6 bases). This CDR3 spans 14 amino acids. Germline CDR1 GTSNPN, CDR2 SVGIG (reference sequence). The V end lost 7 bases, the J end lost 0 bases, and 12 bases lay between the germline ends. The CDR3 DNA follows: TGTGCCTATGTAGCGGCTCCGAACACCGGGGAGCTGTTTTTT. Protein product: CAYVAAPNTGELFF.